Below are 25 T cell receptor beta chains sequenced from a single sample in a study of CD8 T cells in ankylosing spondylitis. Antigens of these TCRs are unknown. Each CDR3 protein gets one entry after TCRdb re-called the 5' RACE reads with MiXCR. The sample lists about 390,000 distinct CDR3 sequences, 20% to 25% seen once, with approximately 16% in the top ten. Study results and limitations: Made up of under ten highly homologous variants, a TCR beta motif appeared characteristic of ankylosing spondylitis blood.

Sequencing was done on a sample of blood, either unsorted or a sorted T cell fraction (not recorded which). The receptors shown here come from a male donor with ankylosing spondylitis.

The V and J genes are TRBV6-2 or TRBV6-3 and TRBJ2-5; D is possibly TRBD2 (5 bases). The V and J ends lost 0 bases and 5 bases respectively, with 10 bases between them. Germline V CDR1 and CDR2: MNHEY, SVGEGT. This CDR3 spans 14 amino acids. The CDR3 nucleotides are TGTGCCAGCAGTTACTCCCGACGAGGGGAGACCCAGTACTTC. Its translation: CASSYSRRGETQYF.

This clonotype appeared a few times. J is TRBJ1-6 and V is TRBV2; no reliable D call. This CDR3 has 16 amino acids. Trimming cost V 2 bases and J 6 bases, with 14 bases left between them. The germline V gene encodes CDR1 SNHLY and CDR2 FYNNEI. CDR3 sequence (DNA): TGTGCCAGCAGTGAATCCGGGATGCGTCTTAATTCACCCCTCCACTTT. It codes for CASSESGMRLNSPLHF.

This clonotype turned up a few times. The J gene is TRBJ2-7, the V gene TRBV18; a possible D gene is TRBD1 (5 bases). Germline-derived CDR1 and CDR2 are KGHSH and LQKENI. V was shortened by 0 bases and J by 7 bases, with 13 bases between the two germline ends. The CDR3 is 14 amino acids. The CDR3 here is CASSPPSGPGEQYF. CDR3 sequence (DNA): TGTGCCAGCTCACCACCCTCAGGGCCTGGGGAGCAGTACTTC.

This sequence joins TRBV20-1 and TRBJ2-7; 7 bases line up with TRBD2. The CDR3 runs to 14 residues. J lost 7 bases, V lost 1 base, and 10 bases had no gene match. Germline CDR1 is DFQATT and CDR2 is SNEGSKA (reference sequence). CDR3 DNA: TGCAGTGCTAGAGGGCCCGGGGGGTTGGGAGAGCAGTACTTC. It translates to CSARGPGGLGEQYF.

This clonotype was counted at least ten times. The chain has TRBV12-3 or TRBV12-4 and TRBJ1-1; the D is unclear. The CDR3 is 15 amino acids. V lost 7 bases and J lost 1, with 16 bases in between. The CDR3 DNA reads TGTGCCAGCACCCCCCAGCTGACGTCGAACACTGAAGCTTTCTTT. Translated: CASTPQLTSNTEAFF.

This clonotype was seen just once. The rearrangement joins TRBV7-2 to TRBJ2-7, with 10 bases identical to TRBD2. The germline gives CDR1 SGHTA, CDR2 FQGNSA. The CDR3 is 15 amino acids. After removal of 5 bases from V and 5 bases from J, the junction contained 9 bases not matched to a gene. In DNA, the CDR3 is TGTGCCAGCAGCATTCAAGCGGGAGGGCCCCACGAGCAGTACTTC. This translates into CASSIQAGGPHEQYF. Based on the CDR3 plus reference TRBV7-2 and TRBJ2-7, the full variable domain is GAGVSQSPSNKVTEKGKDVELRCDPISGHTALYWYRQSLGQGLEFLIYFQGNSAPDKSGLPSDRFSAERTGGSVSTLTIQRTQQEDSAVYLCASSIQAGGPHEQYFGPGTRLTVT.

This clonotype was seen at least ten times. The chain has TRBV29-1 and TRBJ2-5, with TRBD1 matching over 7 bases. The CDR3 has 15 amino acids. The J segment lost 4 bases and the V segment lost 3 bases, leaving 11 bases of the junction unmatched. The germline V gene encodes CDR1 SQVTM and CDR2 ANQGSEA. CDR3 nucleotides: TGCAGCGTTGATAGGGGCCAAGCAGGGGGAGAGACCCAGTACTTC. Translating it yields CSVDRGQAGGETQYF.

This sequence joins TRBV10-3 and TRBJ1-1; TRBD1 aligns across 8 bases. Trimming at V came to 10 bases and at J to 3 bases, leaving 16 bases not matched to a gene. The CDR3 loop spans 16 amino acids. Germline CDR1 is ENHRY and CDR2 is SYGVKD. The chain's CDR3 is CATAGTGAFGDTEAFF. The CDR3 region has the DNA TGTGCCACGGCCGGGACAGGAGCCTTCGGAGACACTGAAGCTTTCTTT.

The chain recombines TRBV5-1 with TRBJ2-7; 8 nucleotides agree with TRBD1. Germline-derived CDR1 and CDR2 are SGHRS and YFSETQ. Trimming took 0 bases from V and 3 from J; bases not matched to a gene: 5. The CDR3 extends over 15 amino acids. In DNA form, the CDR3 reads TGCGCCAGCAGCTTGGGCGACAGGGGAATCTACGAGCAGTACTTC. Residues: CASSLGDRGIYEQYF.

This clonotype occurred many times. This chain uses TRBV15 with TRBJ2-1, with D unresolved. The CDR3 totals 13 residues. CDR1 LNHNV and CDR2 YYDKDF come from the germline V gene (reference sequence). Trimming took 0 bases from V and 6 from J, leaving 6 bases between them. This CDR3 is CATSRDRRNEQFF. For the CDR3, the DNA is TGTGCCACCAGCAGAGATAGGCGCAATGAGCAGTTCTTC.

The V gene is TRBV5-1, the J gene TRBJ2-3; TRBD2 matches at 8 bases. Trimming cost V 6 bases and J 4 bases; bases outside gene matches: 10. Looked up from germline, CDR1 is SGHRS and CDR2 is YFSETQ. The CDR3 has 15 amino acids. Written as DNA, the CDR3 is TGCGCCAGCACACCGGGTAGCGGGACCGCAGATACGCAGTATTTT. Amino acids: CASTPGSGTADTQYF.

This clonotype was seen a handful of times. This sequence joins TRBV28 and TRBJ2-1; perhaps D is TRBD1 or TRBD2 (5 bases each). Germline V lookup: CDR1 MDHEN, CDR2 SYDVKM. The V end was cut by 6 bases, the J end by 2 bases, with 11 bases between. The CDR3 runs 14 residues. For the CDR3, the DNA is TGTGCCAGCAGGAGGGACGGAGCCTACAATGAGCAGTTCTTC. Encoded protein: CASRRDGAYNEQFF.

This clonotype showed up just a few times. The chain joins TRBV9 to TRBJ2-1, with 8 bases that match TRBD1. CDR1 and CDR2 from the germline V gene are SGDLS and YYNGEE. CDR3 size: 14 residues. Trimming cost V 8 bases and J 1 base; bases outside gene matches: 5. CDR3 protein: CARPDRESYNEQFF. CDR3 nucleotides: TGTGCCAGGCCGGACAGGGAATCCTACAATGAGCAGTTCTTC.

The V and J genes are TRBV6-1 and TRBJ1-5, with TRBD1 matching 10 bases. The CDR3 has 14 residues. Germline-derived CDR1 and CDR2 are MNHNS and SASEGT. V lost 6 bases, J lost 7 bases, and 6 bases stayed unmatched. CDR3 bases: TGTGCCAGCAGCAAGGACAGGGGGTACCAGCCCCAGCATTTT. It translates to CASSKDRGYQPQHF.

The sample holds a few counts of this clonotype. This chain links TRBV7-3 with TRBJ2-1, with D possibly TRBD2 on 5 matching bases. The CDR3 is made up of 13 amino acids. V lost 1 base, J lost 7 bases, and 8 bases lay in between. In germline, CDR1 is SGHTA, CDR2 FQGTGA. The DNA for the CDR3 is TGTGCCAGCAGCTTAAAGGGCGGGAATGAGCAGTTCTTC. The encoded protein is CASSLKGGNEQFF.

The chain has TRBV20-1 and TRBJ2-7; 11 positions match TRBD2. CDR1 DFQATT and CDR2 SNEGSKA come from the germline V gene (reference sequence). The V and J ends lost 6 bases and 4 bases, in that order; junction bases with no gene match: 11. This CDR3 contains 15 residues. The CDR3 bases are TGCAGTGCGAGTAGCGGGAGGGCCGGGGGGTACGAGCAGTACTTC. Residues: CSASSGRAGGYEQYF.

The chain joins TRBV29-1 to TRBJ2-3; maybe TRBD1 (6 bases). The germline V and J ends were trimmed by 7 bases and 0 bases, with 17 bases remaining between them. The CDR3 runs to 15 residues. Germline CDR1 and CDR2: SQVTM and ANQGSEA. As DNA, the CDR3 is TGCAGCGCCCCCCCGGCAGGGGCTAGCACAGATACGCAGTATTTT. Protein sequence: CSAPPAGASTDTQYF.

The chain is built from TRBV5-1 and TRBJ2-5, with TRBD2 matching over 9 bases. This CDR3 region has 15 residues. In germline, CDR1 is SGHRS, CDR2 YFSETQ. Unmatched junction bases numbered 9, after V lost 4 bases and J lost 5 bases. The CDR3 DNA reads TGCGCCAGCAGCCGACTAGCGGAGAGTCGGGAGACCCAGTACTTC. This codes for CASSRLAESRETQYF. Combining the CDR3 with reference TRBV5-1 and TRBJ2-5 gives the whole variable domain KAGVTQTPRYLIKTRGQQVTLSCSPISGHRSVSWYQQTPGQGLQFLFEYFSETQRNKGNFPGRFSGRQFSNSRSEMNVSTLELGDSALYLCASSRLAESRETQYFGPGTRLLVL.

This sequence joins TRBV4-2 and TRBJ2-5, with 16 bases lining up with TRBD2. The germline gives CDR1 LGHNA, CDR2 YNFKEQ. The CDR3 contains 17 residues. Losses at the gene ends were 4 bases for V and 4 bases for J; bases not matched to a gene: 6. CDR3: CASSPGTSGRVGETQYF. The CDR3 DNA is TGTGCCAGCAGCCCCGGGACTAGCGGGAGGGTTGGAGAGACCCAGTACTTC.

The chain recombines TRBV29-1 with TRBJ2-7, with D possibly called TRBD1 or TRBD2 (6 bases each). CDR3 size: 13 residues. The germline V gene has CDR1 SQVTM and CDR2 ANQGSEA. Trimming removed 8 bases from V and 6 bases from J, with 20 bases in between. The CDR3 loop is CSTVGGAGAEQYF. CDR3 bases: TGCAGCACTGTGGGAGGAGCAGGGGCCGAGCAGTACTTC.

The chain employs TRBV20-1 and TRBJ2-7; 7 bases align to TRBD1. Germline values: CDR1 DFQATT, CDR2 SNEGSKA (reference sequence). Trimming removed 6 bases from V and 0 bases from J; junction bases left unmatched: 11. CDR3 length: 15 residues. The CDR3: CSAARPGQTSYEQYF. The CDR3 nucleotides read TGCAGTGCAGCTAGACCGGGACAGACCTCCTACGAGCAGTACTTC.

CDR3 protein: CASSAQVNQPQHF. As DNA, the CDR3 is TGTGCCAGCAGCGCGCAGGTCAATCAGCCCCAGCATTTT. The V call is TRBV7-9, the J call TRBJ1-5; D is uncertain. The CDR3 extends over 13 amino acids. Trimming cost V 5 bases and J 3 bases, with 8 bases left between them. Germline-derived CDR1 and CDR2 are SEHNR and FQNEAQ (reference sequence).

This clonotype has only a few counts. The chain carries TRBV12-3 or TRBV12-4 and TRBJ2-7; D is tentatively TRBD1 or TRBD2 (5 bases each). The ends were cut back, 5 bases at V and 1 base at J, with 12 bases in the middle. There are 14 residues in the CDR3. CDR3 region: CASSPGRRSYEQYF. The CDR3 coding sequence is TGTGCCAGCAGTCCAGGGCGGAGGTCCTACGAGCAGTACTTC.

This clonotype was counted only a few times. The genes are TRBV12-3 or TRBV12-4 and TRBJ2-1; the D gene is possibly TRBD2 (6 bases). Trimming left V 4 bases short and J 8 bases short, with 12 bases between. This CDR3 contains 13 residues. CDR3 residues: CASSWGLPYEQFF. The DNA for the CDR3 is TGTGCCAGCAGTTGGGGACTTCCCTATGAGCAGTTCTTC.

V and J are TRBV7-9 and TRBJ2-6; D not certain. With 8 bases removed from V and 1 base from J, the gap between germline ends came to 9 bases. The germline gives CDR1 SEHNR, CDR2 FQNEAQ (reference sequence). CDR3 length equals 14 residues. The CDR3 nucleotides are TGTGCCAGCCCGCCAAATTCTGGGGCCAACGTCCTGACTTTC. This translates into CASPPNSGANVLTF.